This T cell receptor (beta chain) comes out of a study of beta chain features in type 1 diabetes. Expressed TCRB transcripts were sequenced because the entire RNA isolate underwent reverse transcription. TCRdb keeps only in-frame clones here, not all; method: immunoSEQ multiplex PCR. The profile shows 300,000 to 400,000 clones, 8% to 10% of them singletons. Whole-study results and caveats: Patients with type 1 diabetes carried fewer insertions and had more deletions at their VDJ junctions. TCRB CDR3 length was moderately but significantly reduced in all four CD4+ subsets of Type 1 diabetes patients.

This clone appeared a few times. What it binds is not known. The V and J ends lost 4 bases and 5 bases respectively, with 15 bases between them. This CDR3 has 14 amino acids. The germline V gene has CDR1 SNHLY and CDR2 FYNNEI. The clonotype comes from a man between 25 and 39 years old with type 1 diabetes. This sequence joins TRBV2 and TRBJ2-7, with D possibly matching TRBD1 (5 bases). Sequencing was performed on central memory CD4+ T cells from blood. The CDR3 region is CASSGSRVSDEQYF. The CDR3, as DNA: TGTGCCAGCAGTGGTAGCAGGGTATCAGACGAGCAGTACTTC. Full variable domain (remainder filled in from reference TRBV2 and TRBJ2-7): EPEVTQTPSHQVTQMGQEVILRCVPISNHLYFYWYRQILGQKVEFLVSFYNNEISEKSEIFDDQFSVERPDGSNFTLKIRSTKLEDSAMYFCASSGSRVSDEQYFGPGTRLTVT.